What follows describes a single TCR beta chain. As processed by the authors: Cell counts per sample came from amplifying reference gene primers. Profiling relied on immunoSEQ multiplex PCR, and the TCRdb table lists in-frame clones only, not all of them. V and J calls and clone size are copied from that table; D and trimming were computed from the DNA. The sample contains 110,000 or so clones, nearly 85% of which appear only once. The data derive from a study of blood T cell repertoires in COVID-19. In the study overall: Some COVID-19 samples were acute and others convalescent; all came from the United States, Italy and Spain. T cells, B-cell-depleted T cells, or PBMCs supplied cDNA or gDNA.

From germline, CDR1 is KGHSH and CDR2 LQKENI. Trimming shortened V by 3 bases and J by 7 bases, and 22 bases separated the two germline ends. The length of the CDR3 is 17 residues. Material: peripheral blood. The TCR comes from a woman aged 45 to 65 with acute or convalescent COVID-19. The chain joins TRBV18 to TRBJ2-1; D may be TRBD2 (6 bases). CDR3: CASSPMEGLQRGNEQFF. In nucleotides, the CDR3 is TGTGCCAGCTCACCTATGGAGGGGCTTCAACGGGGGAATGAGCAGTTCTTC.